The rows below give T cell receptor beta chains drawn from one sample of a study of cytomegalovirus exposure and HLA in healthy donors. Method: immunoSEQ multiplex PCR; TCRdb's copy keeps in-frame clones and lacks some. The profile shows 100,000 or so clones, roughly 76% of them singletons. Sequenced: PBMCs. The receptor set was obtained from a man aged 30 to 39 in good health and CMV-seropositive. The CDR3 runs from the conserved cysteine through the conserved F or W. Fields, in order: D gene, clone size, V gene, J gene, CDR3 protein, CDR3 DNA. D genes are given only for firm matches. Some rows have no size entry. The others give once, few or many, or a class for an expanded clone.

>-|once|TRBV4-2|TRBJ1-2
CASSQDAARANYGYTF
TGTGCCAGCAGCCAAGATGCAGCCAGGGCTAACTATGGCTACACCTTC
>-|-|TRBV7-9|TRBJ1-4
CASSHLQGPVNEKLFF
TGTGCCAGCAGCCACCTCCAGGGGCCCGTAAATGAAAAACTGTTTTTT
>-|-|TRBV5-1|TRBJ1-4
CASSPTGSNEKLFF
TGCGCCAGCAGCCCGACGGGTTCGAATGAAAAACTGTTTTTT
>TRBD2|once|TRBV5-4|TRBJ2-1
CASSLGLAGGNEQFF
TGTGCCAGCAGCTTGGGACTAGCGGGGGGAAATGAGCAGTTCTTC
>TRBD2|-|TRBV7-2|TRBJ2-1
CASSLGLAGEQFF
TGTGCCAGCAGTTTGGGACTAGCGGGTGAGCAGTTCTTC
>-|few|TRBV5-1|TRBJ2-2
CASSFRGQNTGELFF
TGCGCCAGCAGTTTTAGAGGACAGAACACCGGGGAGCTGTTTTTT
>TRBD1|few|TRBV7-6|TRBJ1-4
CASSLDTGVFEKLFF
TGTGCCAGCAGCTTAGACACAGGGGTGTTCGAAAAACTGTTTTTT
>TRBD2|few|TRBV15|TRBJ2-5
CATSSDGEGLETQYF
TGTGCCACCAGCTCAGATGGGGAGGGTTTGGAGACCCAGTACTTC
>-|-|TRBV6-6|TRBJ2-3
CASSYRGISGDTQYF
TGTGCCAGCAGTTACCGAGGGATCAGCGGGGATACGCAGTATTTT
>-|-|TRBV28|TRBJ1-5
CASVRYNQPQHF
TGTGCCAGCGTCCGGTACAATCAGCCCCAGCATTTT
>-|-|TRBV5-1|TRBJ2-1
CASSLAGGLSSYNEQFF
TGCGCCAGCAGCTTGGCCGGAGGACTCAGCTCCTACAATGAGCAGTTCTTC
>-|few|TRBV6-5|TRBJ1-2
CASGAEWRGYGYTF
TGTGCCAGCGGGGCTGAGTGGAGGGGCTATGGCTACACCTTC
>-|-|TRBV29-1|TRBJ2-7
CSVERAGEQYF
TGCAGCGTCGAAAGGGCGGGCGAGCAGTACTTC
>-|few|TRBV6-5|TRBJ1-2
CASSYGPGVTSGYTF
TGTGCCAGCAGTTACGGTCCAGGGGTCACGTCGGGCTACACCTTC
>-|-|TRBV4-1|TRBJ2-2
CASSQGRQGSTGELFF
TGCGCCAGCAGCCAAGGGCGCCAGGGGAGCACCGGGGAGCTGTTTTTT
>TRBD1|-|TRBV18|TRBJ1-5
CASSPSNRGNNQPQHF
TGTGCCAGCTCACCGTCGAACAGGGGAAACAATCAGCCCCAGCATTTT
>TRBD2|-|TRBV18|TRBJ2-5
CASSPTSGGWQETQYF
TGTGCCAGCTCTCCTACTAGCGGGGGTTGGCAAGAGACCCAGTACTTC
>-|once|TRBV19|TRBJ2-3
CASSGATDTQYF
TGTGCCAGTAGTGGGGCCACAGATACGCAGTATTTT
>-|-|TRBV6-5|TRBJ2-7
CASSYRPGAYEQYF
TGTGCCAGCAGTTACCGCCCAGGGGCCTACGAGCAGTACTTC
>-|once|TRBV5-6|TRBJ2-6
CASREVRSSGANVLTF
TGTGCCAGCAGGGAGGTGCGCAGCTCTGGGGCCAACGTCCTGACTTTC
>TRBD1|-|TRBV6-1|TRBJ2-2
CASSADRGRVTGELFF
TGTGCCAGCAGTGCGGACAGGGGGCGCGTCACCGGGGAGCTGTTTTTT
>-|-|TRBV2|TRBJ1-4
CASSSGLGSEKLFF
TGTGCCAGCAGCTCGGGTCTCGGCAGTGAAAAACTGTTTTTT
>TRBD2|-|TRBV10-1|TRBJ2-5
CASSLLAGLQETQYF
TGCGCCAGCAGTCTGCTAGCGGGGTTACAAGAGACCCAGTACTTC
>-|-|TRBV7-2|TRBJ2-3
CASSHFRTGDTQYF
TGTGCCAGCAGCCACTTCCGAACTGGAGATACGCAGTATTTT
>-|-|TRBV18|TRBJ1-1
CASSPPEDTEAFF
TGTGCCAGCTCACCACCGGAGGACACTGAAGCTTTCTTT
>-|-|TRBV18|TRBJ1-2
CASSPGVGDGANYGYTF
TGTGCCAGCTCCCCCGGAGTAGGGGATGGAGCTAACTATGGCTACACCTTC
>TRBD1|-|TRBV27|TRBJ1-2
CASSVSGTANYGYTF
TGTGCCAGCAGTGTTTCCGGGACAGCGAACTATGGCTACACCTTC
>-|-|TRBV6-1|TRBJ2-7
CASSEARNSAYEQYF
TGTGCCAGCAGTGAAGCGCGTAACAGTGCCTACGAGCAGTACTTC
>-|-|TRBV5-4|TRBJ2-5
CASSSGTTKQETQYF
TGTGCCAGCAGCTCCGGGACAACAAAACAAGAGACCCAGTACTTC
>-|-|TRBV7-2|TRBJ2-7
CASSGGSSGTYEQYF
TGTGCCAGCAGCGGGGGGAGTTCCGGCACCTACGAGCAGTACTTC
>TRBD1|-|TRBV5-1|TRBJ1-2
CASSPGTDNYGYTF
TGCGCCAGCAGCCCCGGGACAGATAACTATGGCTACACCTTC
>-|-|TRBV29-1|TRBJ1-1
CSVEVRGKMNTEAFF
TGCAGCGTTGAAGTCCGCGGGAAGATGAACACTGAAGCTTTCTTT
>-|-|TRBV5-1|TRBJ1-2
CASSPTDNYGYTF
TGCGCCAGCAGCCCTACAGATAACTATGGCTACACCTTC
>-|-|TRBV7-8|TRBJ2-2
CASSLVGGELFF
TGTGCCAGCAGCTTAGTCGGCGGGGAGCTGTTTTTT
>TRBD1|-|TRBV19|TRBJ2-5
CASTRDRGGQETQYF
TGTGCCAGTACCCGAGACAGGGGGGGCCAAGAGACCCAGTACTTC
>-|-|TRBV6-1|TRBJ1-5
CAVGGYDQPQHF
TGTGCTGTCGGGGGTTACGATCAGCCCCAGCATTTT
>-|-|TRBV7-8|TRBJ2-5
CASGARGGGETQYF
TGTGCCAGCGGTGCAAGGGGGGGCGGGGAGACCCAGTACTTC
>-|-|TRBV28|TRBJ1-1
CACRVSNTEAFF
TGTGCCTGCCGCGTCTCGAACACTGAAGCTTTCTTT
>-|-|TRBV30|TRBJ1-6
CAWNGGISYSPLHF
TGTGCCTGGAATGGGGGGATTTCTTATTCACCCCTCCACTTT
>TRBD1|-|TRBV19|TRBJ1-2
CASSVDRGGGYTF
TGTGCCAGTAGTGTGGACAGGGGTGGCGGCTACACCTTC
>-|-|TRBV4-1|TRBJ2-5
CASGRGVQETQYF
TGCGCCAGCGGACGGGGAGTCCAAGAGACCCAGTACTTC
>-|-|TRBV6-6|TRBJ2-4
CASSRDITKNIQYF
TGTGCCAGCTCCAGGGATATAACCAAAAACATTCAGTACTTC
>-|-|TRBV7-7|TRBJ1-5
CASSYSVRGEGVNQPQHF
TGTGCTAGCAGCTATTCCGTTAGGGGGGAGGGGGTCAATCAGCCCCAGCATTTT
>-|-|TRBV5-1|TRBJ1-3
CASSLAGASYGNTIYF
TGCGCCAGCAGCTTGGCAGGGGCCTCTTACGGAAACACCATATATTTT
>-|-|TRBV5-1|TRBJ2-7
CASGEDRSPYEQYF
TGCGCCAGCGGGGAGGACAGGTCCCCCTACGAGCAGTACTTC
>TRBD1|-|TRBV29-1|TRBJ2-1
CSVEGHRGSWVFF
TGCAGCGTTGAGGGACACAGGGGGTCTTGGGTGTTCTTC
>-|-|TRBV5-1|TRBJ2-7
CASSPGGTDTYEQYF
TGCGCCAGCAGCCCTGGAGGGACGGATACCTACGAGCAGTACTTC
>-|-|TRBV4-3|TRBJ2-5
CASSQGGRGQETQYF
TGCGCCAGCAGCCAAGGGGGTCGGGGACAAGAGACCCAGTACTTC
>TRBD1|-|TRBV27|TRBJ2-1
CASSPQGASYNEQFF
TGTGCCAGCAGTCCACAGGGGGCATCGTACAATGAGCAGTTCTTC
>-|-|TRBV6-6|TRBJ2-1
CASSYSGLGNEQFF
TGTGCCAGCAGTTACTCGGGACTCGGCAATGAGCAGTTCTTC
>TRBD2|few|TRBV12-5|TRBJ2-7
CASGSGILYEQYF
TGTGCTAGTGGGAGCGGGATACTCTACGAGCAGTACTTC
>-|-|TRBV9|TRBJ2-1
CASSVGQSGLQFF
TGTGCCAGCAGCGTAGGACAGTCTGGGCTTCAGTTCTTC
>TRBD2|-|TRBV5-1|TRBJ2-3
CASSLVGSGRFTDTQYF
TGCGCCAGCAGCTTGGTAGGGAGCGGGAGGTTCACAGATACGCAGTATTTT
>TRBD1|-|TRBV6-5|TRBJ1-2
CASSPTGAGGYTF
TGTGCCAGCAGCCCGACAGGGGCGGGGGGCTACACCTTC
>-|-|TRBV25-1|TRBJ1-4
CASSEFRVATNEKLFF
TGTGCCAGCAGTGAATTCCGAGTTGCAACTAATGAAAAACTGTTTTTT
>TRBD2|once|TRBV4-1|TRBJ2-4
CASSRPGGANIQYF
TGCGCCAGCAGCCGTCCGGGGGGGGCGAACATTCAGTACTTC
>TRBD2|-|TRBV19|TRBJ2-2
CASSITGGAGGELFF
TGTGCCAGTAGTATAACCGGGGGGGCCGGCGGGGAGCTGTTTTTT
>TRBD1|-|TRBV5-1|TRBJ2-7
CASSQGQPAAYEQYF
TGCGCCAGCAGCCAGGGACAGCCGGCGGCCTACGAGCAGTACTTC
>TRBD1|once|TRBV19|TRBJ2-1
CASSAGQGRLNEQFF
TGTGCCAGTAGTGCTGGACAGGGTAGGTTGAATGAGCAGTTCTTC
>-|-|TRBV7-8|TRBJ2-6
CASSPPGLDFSGANVLTF
TGTGCCAGCAGCCCTCCGGGACTCGATTTCTCTGGGGCCAACGTCCTGACTTTC